The 22 T cell receptor beta chains listed next were all sequenced from one sample in a study of tumor and adjacent non-tumor tissue in lung cancer. This sample's RNA came from whole unsorted tissue. The normal lung tissue was taken more than 3 cm from the tumor edge. The library came from three nested PCR rounds adapted from ARM-PCR protocols. MiXCR, applied by TCRdb to the multiplex PCR reads, yields one record per CDR3 protein. The data show about 86,000 distinct CDR3 sequences, under 80% seen once. Sequenced: distant non-tumor lung tissue. These receptor sequences come from a woman aged 50 to 60 with non-small cell lung cancer.

This clonotype was observed a handful of times. The chain is built from TRBV18 and TRBJ2-7; D might be TRBD1 or TRBD2, each matching 5 bases. The CDR3 length is 15 residues. CDR1 and CDR2 from the germline V gene are KGHSH and LQKENI. Trimming stripped 0 bases from V and 4 bases from J, with 13 bases between. The CDR3 DNA follows: TGTGCCAGCTCACCACCGAGGGGTGAGGGATACGAGCAGTACTTC. Translating it yields CASSPPRGEGYEQYF.

The chain employs TRBV11-1 and TRBJ1-4, with no clear D. Germline lookup yields CDR1 SGHAT and CDR2 FQDESV (reference sequence). This CDR3 region has 13 residues. V was pared by 4 bases and J by 14 bases, with 17 bases between. The CDR3 DNA sequence: TGTGCCAGCAGCTCCCGCGAAGGCGAAATGCTGTTTTTT. Its translation is CASSSREGEMLFF.

On this clonotype: A much larger clone differs from this one at a single base, so this may be a read error. The conserved final phenylalanine or tryptophan is absent from the CDR3, which likely points to a read error. CDR3 DNA sequence: TGCGCCAGCAGCTTGCGGTCCTCTTCAGAGACCCAGTACTTA. Its translation: CASSLRSSSETQYL. The chain employs TRBV5-1 and TRBJ2-5; D unclear. This CDR3 comprises 14 residues. Trimming shortened V by 1 base and J by 4 bases, and 11 bases separated the two germline ends. CDR1 and CDR2 from the germline V gene are SGHRS and YFSETQ.

The V and J genes are TRBV4-1 and TRBJ2-2; tentatively, D is TRBD1 (5 bases). Germline CDR1 and CDR2: MGHRA and YSYEKL. This CDR3 comprises 16 residues. Trimming took 0 bases from V and 9 from J, leaving 17 bases between them. CDR3 DNA sequence: TGCGCCAGCAGCCAAGACGTAGGGGTACAGGCCAGGGAGCTGTTTTTT. Translated, it gives CASSQDVGVQARELFF.

Regarding this clonotype: The junction departs from the called germline gene at one end, perhaps through a read error. J is TRBJ1-4 and V is TRBV6-6; a weak D match, TRBD1 (5 bases). The germline CDR1 and CDR2 sequences are MNHNY and SVGAGI (reference sequence). There are 13 residues in the CDR3. This CDR3 reads CASREGADEELFF. The CDR3, as DNA: TGTGCCAGCAGGGAAGGGGCGGATGAAGAACTGTTTTTT.

About this clonotype itself: It may be a read error: a sequence one base away is much more abundant. The chain has TRBV28 and TRBJ2-3; TRBD2 aligns across 8 bases. With V trimmed by 5 bases and J by 3 bases, 7 bases remained unmatched. The CDR3 has 15 amino acids. Germline V CDR1 and CDR2: MDHEN, SYDVKM. Here the CDR3 reads CASSRLASRTDTQYF. In nucleotides, the CDR3 is TGTGCCAGCAGTCGACTAGCGAGTAGGACAGATACGCAGTATTTT.

As concerns this clonotype: At one of its ends the junction is not consistent with the germline gene, which may arise from a read error. The gene calls are TRBV11-2 and TRBJ1-5; unclear D gene. Per the germline V gene, CDR1 is SGHAT and CDR2 is FQNNGV. CDR3 length: 14 residues. CDR3 in amino acids: CACSQEQSDQPQHF. In nucleotides, the CDR3 is TGTGCCTGCAGCCAAGAACAATCGGATCAGCCCCAGCATTTT.

Comment on this clonotype: The CDR3 does not end in the conserved phenylalanine or tryptophan, so this is likely a read error. The chain links TRBV4-2 to TRBJ1-5, with unresolved D. The CDR3 is 15 amino acids. Germline CDR1 is LGHNA and CDR2 is YNFKEQ. CDR3 nucleotides: TGTGCCAGCAGCCAAGACCCCACTAGCAGTCAGCCCCAGCATTCT. Translated, it gives CASSQDPTSSQPQHS.

Points on this clonotype: Relative to the germline gene, one junction end is altered; a read error may explain this. The chain joins TRBV6-6 to TRBJ2-1, with 10 positions matching TRBD1. Germline assignment: CDR1 MNHNY and CDR2 SVGAGI (reference sequence). The CDR3 sequence is 15 residues long. This CDR3 reads CPSSRVGTGDNEHFF. CDR3 sequence (DNA): TGTCCTAGCTCGAGAGTCGGGACAGGGGACAATGAGCACTTCTTC.

The rearrangement uses TRBV20-1 and TRBJ1-2; D may be TRBD1 (5 bases). The germline CDR1 and CDR2 sequences are DFQATT and SNEGSKA (reference sequence). V was shortened by 6 bases and J by 5 bases, with 19 bases between the two germline ends. The CDR3 runs to 14 residues. CDR3 nucleotide sequence: TGCAGTGCGTATCCGGAACAGGAGATTTATGGCTACACCTTC. It codes for CSAYPEQEIYGYTF.

This chain joins TRBV28 and TRBJ2-4; a possible D gene is TRBD1 (5 bases). Trimming stripped 7 bases from V and 0 bases from J, with 19 bases between. The germline CDR1 and CDR2 sequences are MDHEN and SYDVKM. The CDR3 runs to 17 residues. The CDR3, as DNA: TGTGCCAGCAATTCTCCATTCTCAGGGATAGCCAAAAACATTCAGTACTTC. Translated, it gives CASNSPFSGIAKNIQYF.

This clonotype was observed once. At one boundary the junction diverges from the germline segment, which might be a read error. The chain employs TRBV19 and TRBJ1-5; 8 bases line up with TRBD1. Germline V lookup: CDR1 LNHDA, CDR2 SQIVND (reference sequence). This CDR3 region has 16 residues. The CDR3 sequence: CVSRTLDRAVNQPQHF. The CDR3 nucleotides are TGTGTCAGTAGAACGTTGGACAGGGCGGTGAATCAGCCCCAGCATTTT.

With regard to this clonotype: At one boundary the junction diverges from the germline segment, which might be a read error. The V call is TRBV20-1, the J call TRBJ2-1; 8 bases match TRBD2. There are 15 residues in the CDR3. Germline V lookup: CDR1 DFQATT, CDR2 SNEGSKA (reference sequence). CDR3 coding DNA: TGCAGTGCTATTATGGGACTAGAATCCTACAATGAGCAGTCCTTC. Translation: CSAIMGLESYNEQSF.

Regarding this clonotype: A junction end diverges from the germline sequence, so it may reflect a read error. The chain couples TRBV5-6 to TRBJ1-5; possibly TRBD1 for D (6 bases). This CDR3 region has 15 residues. Germline V gene lookup returns CDR1 SGHDT and CDR2 YYEEEE. CDR3 sequence: CACSGAGAFNQPKHF. The CDR3 DNA sequence: TGTGCCTGCAGCGGAGCGGGGGCCTTCAATCAGCCCAAGCATTTT.

Comment on this clonotype: A junction end diverges from the germline sequence, so it may reflect a read error. The gene calls are TRBV11-1 and TRBJ2-1; D may correspond to TRBD1 or TRBD2 (5 bases each). The CDR3 spans 15 residues. CDR1 and CDR2 from the germline V gene are SGHAT and FQDESV (reference sequence). In DNA form, the CDR3 reads TGCGCCAGCAGCCCGATTCCTTCGAGGGGCGATGAGCAGTTCTTC. Its protein is CASSPIPSRGDEQFF. Based on the CDR3 plus reference TRBV11-1 and TRBJ2-1, the full variable domain is EAEVAQSPRYKITEKSQAVAFWCDPISGHATLYWYRQILGQGPELLVQFQDESVVDDSQLPKDRFSAERLKGVDSTLKIQPAELGDSAMYLCASSPIPSRGDEQFFGPGTRLTVL.

This chain uses TRBV6-5 with TRBJ2-3; 9 bases agree with TRBD2. Germline CDR1 is MNHEY and CDR2 is SVGAGI. The CDR3 sequence is 16 residues long. J was trimmed by 8 bases and V by 5 bases; bases with no gene match: 14. The CDR3 DNA is TGTGCCAGCAGTCCCATCGGCGGGAGGGCCTGGGGTACGCAGTATTTT. The encoded protein is CASSPIGGRAWGTQYF.

The rearrangement joins TRBV11-2 to TRBJ2-1, with 9 bases lining up with TRBD2. This CDR3 contains 15 residues. J gave up 4 bases and V 1 base, and 2 bases lay outside the gene matches. In germline, CDR1 is SGHAT, CDR2 FQNNGV. The CDR3 reads CASSLGTSEYNEQFF. For the CDR3, the DNA is TGTGCCAGCAGCTTAGGGACTAGCGAGTACAATGAGCAGTTCTTC.

About this clonotype: Mismatch with germline at one junction end may stem from a read error. The chain employs TRBV18 and TRBJ2-3; 8 nucleotides line up with TRBD2. Germline-derived CDR1 and CDR2 are KGHSH and LQKENI. The CDR3 totals 15 residues. The CDR3: CVSSRTSRSTDAQYF. The CDR3 DNA follows: TGTGTCAGCTCACGGACTAGCCGGAGCACAGATGCGCAGTATTTT.

As concerns this clonotype: Germline is not matched at one junction end, which may reflect a read error. The genes are TRBV11-2 and TRBJ2-2, with 7 bases that match TRBD2. This CDR3 is built from 15 residues. CDR1 is SGHAT, CDR2 FQNNGV, per germline. This chain's CDR3 is CDSTLGSGNAGELFF. DNA of the CDR3: TGTGACAGCACTCTAGGGAGCGGGAATGCCGGGGAGCTGTTTTTT.

In regard to this clonotype: This could be a read error, since a much larger clone is one nucleotide away. The chain joins TRBV28 to TRBJ1-5; possible D gene TRBD1, 6 bases. Per germline, CDR1 MDHEN and CDR2 SYDVKM. The CDR3 is 15 residues long. The CDR3 loop reads CASCLARGGNQPQHF. The CDR3 bases are TGTGCCAGCTGTTTAGCCAGGGGAGGCAATCAGCCCCAGCATTTT.

In the case of this clonotype: The junction departs from the called germline gene at one end, perhaps through a read error. This chain connects TRBV7-9 to TRBJ2-3, with D perhaps assigned TRBD1 or TRBD2 (5 bases each). The germline gives CDR1 SEHNR, CDR2 FQNEAQ (reference sequence). The CDR3 spans 15 residues. The CDR3 is CASSLPGSVTDTQFF. For the CDR3, the DNA is TGTGCCAGCAGCTTACCGGGGTCTGTGACAGATACGCAGTTTTTT.

This clonotype was seen at least ten times. The chain is built from TRBV7-9 and TRBJ2-5; D might be TRBD2 (6 bases). The CDR3 length is 14 residues. Per the germline V gene, CDR1 is SEHNR and CDR2 is FQNEAQ (reference sequence). V shed 8 bases and J shed 1 base, with 14 bases lying between them. The chain's CDR3 is CASRPSGSQETQYF. CDR3 nucleotide sequence: TGTGCCAGCCGGCCCAGCGGGTCCCAAGAGACCCAGTACTTC. The entire variable domain, with the rest obtained from reference TRBV7-9 and TRBJ2-5, is as follows: DTGVSQNPRHKITKRGQNVTFRCDPISEHNRLYWYRQTLGQGPEFLTYFQNEAQLEKSRLLSDRFSAERPKGSFSTLEIQRTEQGDSAMYLCASRPSGSQETQYFGPGTRLLVL.